These 22 T cell receptor beta chains came from one sample sequenced in a study of response to subunit inactivated influenza vaccine. TCRdb independently ran MiXCR on the RT-PCR reads; one entry per CDR3 protein. The data contain approximately 500,000 distinct CDR3 sequences, 14% of them singletons. Sequencing used PBMCs from blood, obtained approximately 13 days after vaccination. These receptors were obtained from a man between 45 and 60 years old who received an inactivated influenza vaccine.

This clonotype was counted at least ten times. The chain carries TRBV6-5 and TRBJ2-7; D perhaps matches TRBD2 (5 bases). This CDR3 region has 16 residues. Trimming took off 0 bases at V and 0 bases at J, with 12 bases between the two ends. The germline CDR1 and CDR2 sequences are MNHEY and SVGAGI. CDR3 DNA sequence: TGTGCCAGCAGTTACTCTGCGAGGGTTTCCTCCTACGAGCAGTACTTC. Residues: CASSYSARVSSYEQYF.

There are many counts of this clonotype. The CDR3 nucleotides read TGTGCCAGCACCCTGAGCGGCGGTCGTAGTAATTCACCCCTCCACTTT. It is translated as CASTLSGGRSNSPLHF. The chain recombines TRBV12-3 or TRBV12-4 with TRBJ1-6; no reliable D call. Trimming pared 7 bases from V and 6 bases from J, leaving 19 bases between. The length of the CDR3 is 16 residues.

Only a few counts were recorded for this clonotype. This chain uses TRBV15 with TRBJ2-6; TRBD2 is a possible D gene (5 bases). V dropped 0 bases and J dropped 1 base, with 7 bases sitting between them. This CDR3 has 16 residues. CDR1 and CDR2 from the germline V gene are LNHNV and YYDKDF (reference sequence). The CDR3, as DNA: TGTGCCACCAGCAGAGATGAGGGTTCTGGGGCCAACGTCCTGACTTTC. Residues: CATSRDEGSGANVLTF.

This clonotype was observed a few times. This chain connects TRBV12-3 or TRBV12-4 to TRBJ2-3; TRBD2 might be the D (6 bases). Between the trimmed V and J ends, which lost 4 bases and 4 bases, there was a span of 12 bases. CDR3 length: 14 amino acids. The chain's CDR3 is CASSSSGLPDTQYF. The CDR3 nucleotides read TGTGCCAGCAGTTCGTCGGGACTTCCAGATACGCAGTATTTT.

The V call is TRBV20-1, the J call TRBJ2-7, with D perhaps TRBD1 or TRBD2 (7 bases each). Germline V gene lookup returns CDR1 DFQATT and CDR2 SNEGSKA (reference sequence). V was shortened by 6 bases and J by 6 bases, with 21 bases between the two germline ends. The CDR3 loop spans 14 amino acids. CDR3 region: CSAPARQGGSEQYF. The DNA for the CDR3 is TGCAGTGCGCCGGCTAGGCAGGGGGGGAGCGAGCAGTACTTC.

The chain couples TRBV11-2 to TRBJ2-3; 11 nucleotides agree with TRBD2. The germline CDR1 and CDR2 sequences are SGHAT and FQNNGV. Germline trimming cut 1 base from V and 4 bases from J; bases unmatched to any gene: 13. The CDR3 length is 19 residues. DNA of the CDR3: TGTGCCAGCAGCTTAGTCCTCGGACTAGCGGGCGGTAAAGCAGATACGCAGTATTTT. This translates into CASSLVLGLAGGKADTQYF.

There are a few counts of this clonotype. This chain connects TRBV5-8 to TRBJ2-1; no clear D. Germline CDR1 reads SGHTS; CDR2 reads YDEGEE. Trimming cost V 1 base and J 15 bases, with 26 bases left between them. This CDR3 region has 16 residues. CDR3 nucleotide sequence: TGTGCCAGCAGCTTGTATGCTAATTCTGATTATCCCGTAATGTTCTTC. Its translation: CASSLYANSDYPVMFF.

The CDR3 region has the DNA TGTGCCAGCAGCCCGATAACTAGCCTCTACGAGCAGTACTTC. It encodes CASSPITSLYEQYF. The rearrangement links TRBV13 to TRBJ2-7; D is possibly TRBD2 (6 bases). This CDR3 is built from 14 residues. Trimming removed 5 bases at V and 3 bases at J, with 14 bases between. Germline assignment: CDR1 PRHDT and CDR2 FYEKMQ (reference sequence).

The genes are TRBV29-1 and TRBJ2-7; D might be TRBD2 (6 bases). The germline V gene has CDR1 SQVTM and CDR2 ANQGSEA. Deletions cut 7 bases from V and 4 bases from J, with 17 bases between. This CDR3 has 13 residues. The CDR3, as DNA: TGCAGCGGGGACTTGCGGAAGAGATACGAGCAGTACTTC. This sequence encodes CSGDLRKRYEQYF.

This chain connects TRBV4-3 to TRBJ1-5; D gene ambiguous. Between the trimmed V and J ends, which lost 3 bases and 4 bases, there was a span of 13 bases. The CDR3 extends over 15 amino acids. The germline gives CDR1 LGHNA, CDR2 YSLEER. CDR3 bases: TGCGCCAGCAGCCACCTTCTCGGCTCAAATCAGCCCCAGCATTTT. This encodes CASSHLLGSNQPQHF.

This clonotype was recorded a few times. The genes are TRBV20-1 and TRBJ2-3; either TRBD1 or TRBD2 may fit D (6 bases each). V shed 0 bases and J shed 4 bases, with 14 bases lying between them. The germline V gene has CDR1 DFQATT and CDR2 SNEGSKA (reference sequence). The CDR3 length is 15 residues. DNA of the CDR3: TGCAGTGCTAGAGAGCCCACGGGGGCCTCAGATACGCAGTATTTT. It translates to CSAREPTGASDTQYF.

The genes are TRBV5-5 and TRBJ1-6; 12 nucleotides line up with TRBD1. There are 15 residues in the CDR3. Germline lookup yields CDR1 SGHKS and CDR2 YYEKEE (reference sequence). J was trimmed by 11 bases and V by 4 bases; bases with no gene match: 7. The CDR3 bases are TGTGCCAGCAGCCGCGGGACAGGGGGCCTTGCACCCCTCCACTTT. Protein sequence: CASSRGTGGLAPLHF.

This clonotype has just a few counts. The rearrangement uses TRBV21-1 and TRBJ1-1; the table's D call of TRBD1 was not tested on the DNA. TRBV21-1 is marked as a pseudogene. The CDR3 loop spans 16 amino acids. The CDR3 region has the DNA TGTGCCAGCAGCCACCGGGACAGGGAGTGCCAGTTAACAGCTTTCTTT. The encoded protein is CASSHRDRECQLTAFF.

This clonotype showed up just a few times. V usage is TRBV14 and J usage is TRBJ1-1; the D is unclear. There are 19 residues in the CDR3. Germline lookup yields CDR1 SGHDN and CDR2 FVKESK. V shed 1 base and J shed 0 bases, with 21 bases lying between them. The CDR3 protein is CASSQVRSSWEDMNTEAFF. CDR3 DNA sequence: TGTGCCAGCAGCCAAGTCCGTTCATCGTGGGAGGATATGAACACTGAAGCTTTCTTT.

V is TRBV20-1 and J is TRBJ2-5, with D possibly being TRBD2 (5 bases). This CDR3 has 13 residues. Germline assignment: CDR1 DFQATT and CDR2 SNEGSKA (reference sequence). Trimming cost V 3 bases and J 7 bases, with 15 bases left between them. CDR3 loop: CSARPGFEGTQYF. The CDR3 region has the DNA TGCAGTGCTAGGCCCGGGTTCGAGGGGACCCAGTACTTC.

A few counts support this clonotype. In nucleotides, the CDR3 is TGTGCCATCAGTGAGACAGGGGTATCGGATACGCAGTATTTT. Protein product: CAISETGVSDTQYF. This sequence joins TRBV10-3 and TRBJ2-3; 7 bases map to TRBD1. V shed 2 bases and J 6 bases; nucleotides not matched to a gene: 5. Looked up from germline, CDR1 is ENHRY and CDR2 is SYGVKD. This CDR3 is 14 amino acids long.

This clonotype has at least ten counts. The chain couples TRBV7-2 to TRBJ1-2; D call uncertain. CDR3 size: 15 residues. Germline V gene lookup returns CDR1 SGHTA and CDR2 FQGNSA. Between the trimmed V and J ends, which lost 5 bases and 5 bases, there was a span of 18 bases. The DNA for the CDR3 is TGTGCCAGCAGCCCTCGGGCCGCGTTTGGATATGGCTACACCTTC. It codes for CASSPRAAFGYGYTF.

The V gene is TRBV7-9, the J gene TRBJ2-2, with 13 bases matching TRBD2. The CDR3 runs to 16 residues. The V and J ends lost 3 bases and 6 bases, in that order; junction bases with no gene match: 4. Germline values: CDR1 SEHNR, CDR2 FQNEAQ (reference sequence). The CDR3 here is CASSFQLAGGAGELFF. Written as DNA, the CDR3 is TGTGCCAGCAGCTTCCAACTAGCGGGAGGGGCCGGGGAGCTGTTTTTT.

This clonotype was detected only a few times. The junction differs from germline at one of its ends, possibly a read error. This sequence joins TRBV7-9 and TRBJ1-1; D not certain. This CDR3 comprises 13 residues. From germline, CDR1 is SEHNR and CDR2 FQNEAQ (reference sequence). The CDR3 reads CASNLAGNTEAFF. The CDR3 DNA follows: TGTGCCAGCAACTTAGCGGGGAACACTGAAGCTTTCTTT.

The rearrangement uses TRBV29-1 and TRBJ1-1; D is undetermined. The V and J ends lost 7 bases and 2 bases respectively, with 8 bases between them. CDR1 SQVTM and CDR2 ANQGSEA come from the germline V gene. The CDR3 contains 11 residues. The CDR3 loop is CSGLTNTEAFF. The CDR3 DNA reads as TGCAGCGGCCTCACTAACACTGAAGCTTTCTTT.

This sequence joins TRBV2 and TRBJ2-7; 7 bases align to TRBD1. Trimming cost V 6 bases and J 4 bases; bases outside gene matches: 9. The CDR3 is 14 amino acids. Germline CDR1 reads SNHLY; CDR2 reads FYNNEI. CDR3 DNA: TGTGCCAGCAGGAAGGGGGCCAACTCGTACGAGCAGTACTTC. Protein: CASRKGANSYEQYF.

The sample holds a few counts of this clonotype. The V call is TRBV12-3 or TRBV12-4, the J call TRBJ2-7; D may be TRBD1 (6 bases). The CDR3 loop spans 14 amino acids. V dropped 2 bases and J dropped 3 bases, with 11 bases sitting between them. The CDR3 DNA reads TGTGCCAGCAGTTTAAGGGACAAGAACTACGAGCAGTACTTC. It encodes CASSLRDKNYEQYF.